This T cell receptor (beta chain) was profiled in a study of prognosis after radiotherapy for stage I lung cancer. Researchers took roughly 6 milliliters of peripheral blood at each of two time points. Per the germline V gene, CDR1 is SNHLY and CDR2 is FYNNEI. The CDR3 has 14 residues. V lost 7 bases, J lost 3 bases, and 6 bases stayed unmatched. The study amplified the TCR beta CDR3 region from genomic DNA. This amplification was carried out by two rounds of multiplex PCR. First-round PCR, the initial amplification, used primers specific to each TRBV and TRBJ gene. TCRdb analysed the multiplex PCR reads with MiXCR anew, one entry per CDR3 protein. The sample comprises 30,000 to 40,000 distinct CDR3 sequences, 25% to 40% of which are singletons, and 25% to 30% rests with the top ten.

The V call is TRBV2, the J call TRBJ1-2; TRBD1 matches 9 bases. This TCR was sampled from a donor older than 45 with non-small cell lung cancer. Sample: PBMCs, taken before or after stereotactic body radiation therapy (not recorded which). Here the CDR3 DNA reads TGTGCCAGCATTCAACAGGGGGCAGACTATGGCTACACCTTC. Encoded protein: CASIQQGADYGYTF.